This T cell receptor beta chain was obtained from a study of tumor and adjacent non-tumor tissue in lung cancer (dated by TCRdb to the late 2010s). Broadly, across the study: By cancer type, the cohort comprised 12 adenocarcinoma patients, a couple of squamous cell carcinoma patients and 1 small cell lung cancer patient. The approximately 15 enrolled patients, of whom 10 were men and 5 were women, were aged about 31 to 85 years and were diagnosed with TNM stage I to III disease. A total of 95 million to 150 million productive TCRbeta reads were generated by sequencing, corresponding to an average of about 4.17 million reads per sample. Using bulk TCRbeta repertoires from 15 lung cancer patients, the study set lung tumor tissue side by side with matched distant non-tumor lung tissue. Over 25 paired specimens, one tumor and one normal lung sample per patient, were profiled by TCRbeta CDR3 sequencing. The research as a whole found: Only around 14 patients were in the cohort, and the authors stated that larger samples and more detailed clinical data are needed. Tumor tissue showed significantly greater TCR diversity (inverse Simpson) than normal lung tissue (roughly 430 vs 170, P = 0.0075, Mann-Whitney U test). Because peripheral blood was not sequenced, blood TCRbeta repertoires in the lung cancer patients of the study were not examined. Neither the sequencing platform nor unique molecular identifiers are named or mentioned anywhere in the methods. A significantly larger cumulative share of the repertoire was made up by the top 100 clones in normal lung than in tumor tissue. Significantly higher TCR diversity was found in younger patients, and higher tumor TCR diversity was associated with shorter overall and disease-free survival.

RNA was isolated from bulk, unsorted tissue, and RNA quality was assessed with a NanoDrop ND-1000 and an Agilent 2100. For the normal lung samples, distant non-tumor tissue was collected more than 3 cm away from the tumor edge. All donors had newly diagnosed lung cancer, had not received prior chemotherapy, and were admitted for thoracic surgery in China between August and November 2014. Patients who had received previous radiotherapy or chemotherapy, or who had another concurrent cancer, were excluded from the study. Pieces of surgical tissue measuring about 1-2 cm3 were kept in RNAlater solution and stored at -80 degrees C until use. Sequences MDHEN (CDR1) and SYDVKM (CDR2) are obtained from the germline V gene. V sheds 9 bases and J sheds 5 bases, leaving 13 bases between their ends. The CDR3 contains 12 residues, cysteine and phenylalanine counted. Only the CDR3 region is kept as DNA, spanning 36 bases read in frame from base 1.

Libraries were constructed by multiplex PCR. TCRdb names Illumina HiSeq 2500 as the instrument used. TCRbeta libraries were constructed through three rounds of nested PCR with primers (Table S4) according to protocols adapted from ARM-PCR. Before sequencing, PCR products of 200-500 bp were excised from the gel and purified with the QIAquick gel extraction kit. The original methods were these. Trimmomatic was used to clean the reads, FLASH merged the cleaned reads into complete CDR3 sequences, and MiTCR assigned the sequences to V(D)J germline segments. Clonal diversity was calculated as the inverse Simpson's index using VDJtools. In-frame sequences lacking a premature stop codon were counted as productive reads. Through fastp at Q25 and MiXCR, TCRdb rebuilt clones from the public reads, retaining in-frame beta chains. One record per CDR3 amino acid sequence lists the most common genes and DNA. The V and J calls come from TCRdb's annotation, not from the publication. In all, the sample holds approximately 77,000 distinct CDR3 sequences, and roughly 80% of those were seen once. Less than 60% of the sample comes from the top ten.

A remark on this clonotype: Which antigen it targets is not known. Within one base of it there is no much larger clone, and no base qualities were kept.

Material: distant non-tumor lung tissue. The sequence is built from TRBV28 and TRBJ2-5, with no confidently assigned D gene. This TCR came from a man in his 60s with non-small cell lung cancer. The CDR3 region: CARSRSQETQYF. Read as DNA, the sequence is TGTGCCAGGAGCCGGTCCCAGGAGACCCAGTACTTC.